This is a list of T cell receptor beta chains from one sample in a study of radiotherapy plus CTLA-4 blockade in lung cancer. TCRdb's copy holds only in-frame clones and misses some; the assay was immunoSEQ multiplex PCR. The sample lists over 50,000 clones; roughly three quarters were seen once. This sample comprised peripheral blood, obtained from a patient treated with radiotherapy plus ipilimumab. Every receptor here comes from a human donor with non-small cell lung cancer who had a partial response to radiotherapy plus ipilimumab. Each CDR3 is given with its conserved first and last residue. A D gene is named only where the DNA matches it firmly. Clone size, where shown, is once, few, many, or a class for clones that have expanded.

J,D,V,size,DNA,CDR3
TRBJ2-7,TRBD1,TRBV30,.,TGTGCCTGGAGTACCGGGGACAGCTACTACGAGCAGTACTTC,CAWSTGDSYYEQYF
TRBJ1-3,.,TRBV2,few,TGTGCCAGCAAGAATGGTGGTAGCTCTGGAAACACCATATATTTT,CASKNGGSSGNTIYF
TRBJ2-7,TRBD1,TRBV5-4,.,TGTGCCAGCAGCCCCCGGACAGGGGGCTCCTACGAGCAGTACTTC,CASSPRTGGSYEQYF
TRBJ1-1,.,TRBV6-1,.,TGTGCCAGCAAAACAGACAGGAACACTGAAGCTTTCTTT,CASKTDRNTEAFF
TRBJ2-2,.,TRBV10-3,.,TGTGCCATCAGTGAGACGGGGACTGGCACCGGGGAGCTGTTTTTT,CAISETGTGTGELFF
TRBJ1-1,TRBD1,TRBV5-4,few,TGTGCCAGCAGCCAACCGACAGGGATCACTGAAGCTTTCTTT,CASSQPTGITEAFF
TRBJ2-3,TRBD1,TRBV19,.,TGTGCCAGTAGCAACAGGGGGTTCACAGATACGCAGTATTTT,CASSNRGFTDTQYF
TRBJ1-2,TRBD1,TRBV6-6,.,TGTGCCAGCAGTCGACAGGGCGAGAATGGCTACACCTTC,CASSRQGENGYTF
TRBJ2-3,TRBD2,TRBV10-3,.,TGTGCCATCAGTGACTTGGCTAGCGGGGTCAAAGGAGATACGCAGTATTTT,CAISDLASGVKGDTQYF
TRBJ1-3,TRBD1,TRBV7-3,.,TGTGCCAGCAGCTTAACAGGGGGCACGGGAAACACCATATATTTT,CASSLTGGTGNTIYF
TRBJ2-2,TRBD1,TRBV4-1,.,TGCGCCAGCAGCCCTTCCTCAGGGGGCGCGAACACCGGGGAGCTGTTTTTT,CASSPSSGGANTGELFF
TRBJ1-4,.,TRBV10-3,.,TGTGCCATCAAGGCCGGGACTAATGAAAAACTGTTTTTT,CAIKAGTNEKLFF
TRBJ2-7,TRBD1,TRBV13,.,TGTGCCAGCAGCGCCGGGACAGGGGCTACCTACGAGCAGTACTTC,CASSAGTGATYEQYF
TRBJ1-2,.,TRBV23-1,.,TGCGCCAGCAGTCAACCAAAATGGACGGGGGACTATGGCTACACCTTC,CASSQPKWTGDYGYTF
TRBJ1-1,.,TRBV7-3,.,TGTGCCAGCAGCTCACAGCCGAACACTGAAGCTTTCTTT,CASSSQPNTEAFF
TRBJ1-3,TRBD1,TRBV9,.,TGTGCCAGCAGCGGTGGACAGGCGAGCTCTGGAAACACCATATATTTT,CASSGGQASSGNTIYF
TRBJ2-1,TRBD1,TRBV28,.,TGTGCCAGCAGTTTTCTGGGACAGGAGCTCAATGAGCAGTTCTTC,CASSFLGQELNEQFF
TRBJ2-1,.,TRBV5-4,.,TGTGCCAGCAGCTTGGTACAGGGAACGGACAATGAGCAGTTCTTC,CASSLVQGTDNEQFF
TRBJ2-7,TRBD1,TRBV11-1,.,TGTGCCAGCAGATGGGACAGCTCCTCCTACGAGCAGTACTTC,CASRWDSSSYEQYF
TRBJ1-3,.,TRBV4-2,.,TGTGCCAGCAGCCAAGGACGAGGCTCTGGAAACACCATATATTTT,CASSQGRGSGNTIYF
TRBJ2-7,.,TRBV27,.,TGTGCCAGCAGTTTATCACAGGGTAGGGGCTTTTACGAGCAGTACTTC,CASSLSQGRGFYEQYF
TRBJ2-3,TRBD2,TRBV4-2,once,TGTGCCAGCAGCCAAGGACAGCGGGGGCCGACAGATACGCAGTATTTT,CASSQGQRGPTDTQYF
TRBJ1-5,TRBD1,TRBV2,.,TGTGCCAGCAATCTGGACAGGGGGCCCAATCAGCCCCAGCATTTT,CASNLDRGPNQPQHF
TRBJ1-1,.,TRBV7-2,.,TGTGCCAGCAGCCCCCCCCAGGGGATGACTGAAGCTTTCTTT,CASSPPQGMTEAFF
TRBJ1-6,.,TRBV2,.,TGTGCCAGCAGTGAAAACTTAGGAGGTTCACCCCTCCACTTT,CASSENLGGSPLHF
TRBJ2-1,TRBD2,TRBV19,.,TGTGCCAGTAGGTCTATCGGGGCGGGGGGACGCGACAATGAGCAGTTCTTC,CASRSIGAGGRDNEQFF
TRBJ2-3,TRBD2,TRBV29-1,.,TGCAGCGTTGAAGATCCGGGACTAGCGGGGCGCACAGATACGCAGTATTTT,CSVEDPGLAGRTDTQYF
TRBJ2-3,.,TRBV6-1,.,TGTGCCAGCAGTGGGCGGGTGGTGACAGATACGCAGTATTTT,CASSGRVVTDTQYF
TRBJ2-5,.,TRBV19,.,TGTGCCAGTAGTCTTGGGGGACAAAGGCAAGAGACCCAGTACTTC,CASSLGGQRQETQYF
TRBJ2-7,TRBD1,TRBV6-6,few,TGTGCCAGCAGTTTTACCGGGACAGGGGGGGAGCAGTACTTC,CASSFTGTGGEQYF
TRBJ2-2,.,TRBV18,.,TGTGCCAGCTCACCACTGCCGGGCGGGGGCAACACCGGGGAGCTGTTTTTT,CASSPLPGGGNTGELFF